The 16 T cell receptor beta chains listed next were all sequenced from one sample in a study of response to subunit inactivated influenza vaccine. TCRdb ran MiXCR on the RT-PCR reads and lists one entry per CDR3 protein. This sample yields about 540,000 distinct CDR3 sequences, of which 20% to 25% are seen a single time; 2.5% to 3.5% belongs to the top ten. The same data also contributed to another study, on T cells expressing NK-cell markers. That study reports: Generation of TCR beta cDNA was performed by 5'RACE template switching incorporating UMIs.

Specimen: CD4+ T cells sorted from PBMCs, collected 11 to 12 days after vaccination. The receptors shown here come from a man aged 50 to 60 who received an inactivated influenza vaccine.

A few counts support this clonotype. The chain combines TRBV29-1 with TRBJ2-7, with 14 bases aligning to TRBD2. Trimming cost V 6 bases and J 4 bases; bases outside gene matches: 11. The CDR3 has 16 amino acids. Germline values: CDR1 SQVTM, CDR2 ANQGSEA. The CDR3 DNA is TGCAGCGTACGAGGGGGACTAGCGGGAGCGGGGTACGAGCAGTACTTC. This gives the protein CSVRGGLAGAGYEQYF.

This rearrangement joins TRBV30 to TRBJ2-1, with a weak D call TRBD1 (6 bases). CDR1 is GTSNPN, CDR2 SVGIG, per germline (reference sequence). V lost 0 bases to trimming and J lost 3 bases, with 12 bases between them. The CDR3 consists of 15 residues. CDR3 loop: CAWSVTGSLYNEQFF. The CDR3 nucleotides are TGTGCCTGGAGTGTAACAGGGTCCCTCTACAATGAGCAGTTCTTC. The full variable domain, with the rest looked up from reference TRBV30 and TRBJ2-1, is SQTIHQWPATLVQPVGSPLSLECTVEGTSNPNLYWYRQAAGRGLQLLFYSVGIGQISSEVPQNLSASRPQDRQFILSSKKLLLSDSGFYLCAWSVTGSLYNEQFFGPGTRLTVL.

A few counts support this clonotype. CDR3 coding DNA: TGCGCCAGCAGCATCGGACAGACAAACACTGAAGCTTTCTTT. This encodes CASSIGQTNTEAFF. The chain uses TRBV5-1 and TRBJ1-1, with D perhaps matching TRBD1 (6 bases). Germline values: CDR1 SGHRS, CDR2 YFSETQ. V was clipped by 4 bases and J by 2 bases, with 12 bases between them. CDR3 length: 14 amino acids.

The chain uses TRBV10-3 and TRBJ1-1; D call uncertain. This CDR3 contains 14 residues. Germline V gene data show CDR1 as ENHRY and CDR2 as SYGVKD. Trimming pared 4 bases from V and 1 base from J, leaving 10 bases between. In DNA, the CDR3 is TGTGCCATCAGTGCAACTAGAGAGAACACTGAAGCTTTCTTT. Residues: CAISATRENTEAFF.

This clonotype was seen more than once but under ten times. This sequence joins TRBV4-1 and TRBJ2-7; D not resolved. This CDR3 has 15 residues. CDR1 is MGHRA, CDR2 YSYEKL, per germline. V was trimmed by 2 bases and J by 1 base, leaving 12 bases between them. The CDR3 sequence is CASSQSGQESYEQYF. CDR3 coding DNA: TGCGCCAGCAGCCAAAGTGGGCAGGAATCCTACGAGCAGTACTTC.

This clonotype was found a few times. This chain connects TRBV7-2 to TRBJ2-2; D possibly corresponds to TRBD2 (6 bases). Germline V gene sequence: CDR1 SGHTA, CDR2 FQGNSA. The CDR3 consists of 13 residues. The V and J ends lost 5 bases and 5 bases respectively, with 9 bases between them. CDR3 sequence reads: CASSRGLTGELFF. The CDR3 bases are TGTGCCAGCAGCCGGGGGTTAACCGGGGAGCTGTTTTTT.

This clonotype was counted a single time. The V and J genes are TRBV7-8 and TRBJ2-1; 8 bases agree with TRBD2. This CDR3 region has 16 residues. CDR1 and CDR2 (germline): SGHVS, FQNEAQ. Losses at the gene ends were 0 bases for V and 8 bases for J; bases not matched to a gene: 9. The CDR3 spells CASSLAGTRPPDEQFF. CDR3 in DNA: TGTGCCAGCAGCTTAGCCGGGACTAGGCCTCCCGATGAGCAGTTCTTC.

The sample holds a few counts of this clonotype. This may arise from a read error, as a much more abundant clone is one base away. CDR3 sequence reads: CASSMTSGDDNEQFF. As DNA, the CDR3 is TGTGCCAGCAGCATGACTAGCGGAGATGACAATGAGCAGTTCTTC. This chain connects TRBV12-3 or TRBV12-4 to TRBJ2-1, with 9 bases aligning to TRBD2. The V gene end was trimmed by 6 bases and the J gene end by 5 bases; junction bases not matched to a gene: 8. CDR3 length equals 15 residues.

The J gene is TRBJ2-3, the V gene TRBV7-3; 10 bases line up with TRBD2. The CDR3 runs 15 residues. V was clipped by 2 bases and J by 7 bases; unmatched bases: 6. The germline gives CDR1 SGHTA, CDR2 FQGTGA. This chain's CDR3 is CASSLVAGGLNTQYF. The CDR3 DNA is TGTGCCAGCAGCTTAGTAGCGGGAGGATTGAATACGCAGTATTTT.

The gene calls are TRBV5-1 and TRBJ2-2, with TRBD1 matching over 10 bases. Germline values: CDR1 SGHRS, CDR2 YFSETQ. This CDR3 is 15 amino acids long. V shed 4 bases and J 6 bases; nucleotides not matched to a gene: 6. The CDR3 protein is CASSGPGQGSGELFF. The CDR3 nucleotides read TGCGCCAGCAGCGGACCGGGACAGGGGTCCGGGGAGCTGTTTTTT.

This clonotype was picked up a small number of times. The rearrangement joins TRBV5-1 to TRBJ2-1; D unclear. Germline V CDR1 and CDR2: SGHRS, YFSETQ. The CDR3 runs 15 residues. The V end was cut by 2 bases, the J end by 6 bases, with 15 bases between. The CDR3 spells CASSLETAFANEQFF. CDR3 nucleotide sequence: TGCGCCAGCAGCTTAGAGACTGCCTTTGCCAATGAGCAGTTCTTC.

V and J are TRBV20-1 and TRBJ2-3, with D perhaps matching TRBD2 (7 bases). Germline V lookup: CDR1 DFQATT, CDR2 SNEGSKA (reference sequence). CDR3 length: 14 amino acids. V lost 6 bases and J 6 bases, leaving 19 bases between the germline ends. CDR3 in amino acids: CSAYRGAGGDTQYF. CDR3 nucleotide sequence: TGCAGTGCCTACCGGGGGGCGGGTGGCGATACGCAGTATTTT.

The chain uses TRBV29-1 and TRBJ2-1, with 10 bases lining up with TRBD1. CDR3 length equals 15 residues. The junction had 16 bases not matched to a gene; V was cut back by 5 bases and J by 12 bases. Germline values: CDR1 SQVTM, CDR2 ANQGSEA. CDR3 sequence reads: CSVSGSEGQGPLQFF. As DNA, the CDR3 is TGCAGCGTTAGTGGGTCTGAGGGACAGGGGCCCTTGCAGTTCTTC.

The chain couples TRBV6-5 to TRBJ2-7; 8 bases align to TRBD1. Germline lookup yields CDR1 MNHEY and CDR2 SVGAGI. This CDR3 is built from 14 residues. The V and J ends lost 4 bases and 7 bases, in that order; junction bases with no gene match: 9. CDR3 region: CASSSGTGTGEQYF. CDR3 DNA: TGTGCCAGCAGTTCTGGGACAGGCACGGGGGAGCAGTACTTC.

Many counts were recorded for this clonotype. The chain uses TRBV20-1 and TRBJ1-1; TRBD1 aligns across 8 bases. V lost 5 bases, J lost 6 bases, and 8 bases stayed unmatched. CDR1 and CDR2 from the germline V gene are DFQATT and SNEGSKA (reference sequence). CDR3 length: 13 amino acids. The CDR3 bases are TGCAGTGCTCGCTGGGGACAGGACCCTGAAGCTTTCTTT. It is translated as CSARWGQDPEAFF.

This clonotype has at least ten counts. The CDR3 loop is CAISESVADGTGTTSGRSEQFF. The CDR3 DNA reads TGTGCCATCAGTGAGTCAGTCGCGGATGGGACGGGAACCACTAGCGGGAGGTCTGAGCAGTTCTTC. The chain employs TRBV10-3 and TRBJ2-1; 12 nucleotides line up with TRBD2. The germline CDR1 and CDR2 sequences are ENHRY and SYGVKD. The trim removed 0 bases at V and 9 bases at J, leaving 24 bases unmatched. The CDR3 covers 22 residues.